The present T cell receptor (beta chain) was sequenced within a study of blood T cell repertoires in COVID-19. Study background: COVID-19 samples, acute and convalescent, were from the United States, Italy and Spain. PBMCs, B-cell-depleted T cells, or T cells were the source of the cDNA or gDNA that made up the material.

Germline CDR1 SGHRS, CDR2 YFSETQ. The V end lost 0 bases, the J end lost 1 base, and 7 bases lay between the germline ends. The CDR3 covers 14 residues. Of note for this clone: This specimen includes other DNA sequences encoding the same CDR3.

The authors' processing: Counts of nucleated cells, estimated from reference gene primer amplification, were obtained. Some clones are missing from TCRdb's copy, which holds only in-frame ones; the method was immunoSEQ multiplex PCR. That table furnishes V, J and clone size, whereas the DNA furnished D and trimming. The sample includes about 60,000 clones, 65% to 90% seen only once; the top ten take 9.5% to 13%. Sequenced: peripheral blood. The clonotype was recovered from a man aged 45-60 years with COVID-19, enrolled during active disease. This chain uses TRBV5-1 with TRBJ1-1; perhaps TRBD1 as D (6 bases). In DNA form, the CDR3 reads TGCGCCAGCAGCTTGGGAGGGGGGAACACTGAAGCTTTCTTT. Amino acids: CASSLGGGNTEAFF.